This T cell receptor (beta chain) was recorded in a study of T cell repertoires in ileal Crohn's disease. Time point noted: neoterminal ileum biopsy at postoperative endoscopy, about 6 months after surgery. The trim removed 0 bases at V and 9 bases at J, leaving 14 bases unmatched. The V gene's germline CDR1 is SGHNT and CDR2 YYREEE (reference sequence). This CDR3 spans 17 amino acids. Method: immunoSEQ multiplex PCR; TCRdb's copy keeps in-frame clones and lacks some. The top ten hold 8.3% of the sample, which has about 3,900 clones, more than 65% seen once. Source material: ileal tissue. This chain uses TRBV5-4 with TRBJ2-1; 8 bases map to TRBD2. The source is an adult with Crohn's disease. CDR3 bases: TGTGCCAGCAGCTTGGAAGGGGGAGCGGGAGCCCCGGGTGAGCAGTTCTTC. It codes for CASSLEGGAGAPGEQFF.